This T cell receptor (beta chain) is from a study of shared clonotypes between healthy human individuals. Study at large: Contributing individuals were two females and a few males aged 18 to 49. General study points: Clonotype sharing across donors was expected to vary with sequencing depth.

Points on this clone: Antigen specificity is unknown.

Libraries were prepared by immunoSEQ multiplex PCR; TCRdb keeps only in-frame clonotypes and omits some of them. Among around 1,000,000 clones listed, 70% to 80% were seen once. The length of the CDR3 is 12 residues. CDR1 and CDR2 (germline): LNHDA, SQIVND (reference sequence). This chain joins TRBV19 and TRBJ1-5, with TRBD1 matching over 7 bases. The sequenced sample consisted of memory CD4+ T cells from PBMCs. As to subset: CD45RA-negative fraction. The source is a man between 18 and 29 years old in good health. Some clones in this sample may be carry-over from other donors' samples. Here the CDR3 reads CDRGGSNQPQHF. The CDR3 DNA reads TGTGACAGGGGTGGTAGCAATCAGCCCCAGCATTTT.